Following are 31 T cell receptor beta chains from one sample sequenced in a study of blood T cells in healthy people across ages. Primed by a sample-barcoded 5' primer and a J-beta primer mix, a second PCR proceeded for 7 to 11 cycles. From the 5' RACE reads, TCRdb called clonotypes with MiXCR, one entry per CDR3 protein. The table has 550,000 to 750,000 distinct CDR3 sequences, roughly 20% seen once. Specimen: blood. Receptors were obtained from a man aged 70-80 years in good health.

Comments on this clonotype: At one end, the junction sequence differs from germline, possibly due to a read error. CDR3 protein: CATSDSLEGASTDTQYF. Written as DNA, the CDR3 is TGTGCCACCAGCGATTCGTTAGAGGGGGCTAGCACAGATACGCAGTATTTT. The rearrangement uses TRBV24-1 and TRBJ2-3; TRBD1 matches 7 bases. The CDR3 length is 17 residues. Germline-derived CDR1 and CDR2 are KGHDR and SFDVKD.

This clonotype appeared once. At one end, the junction sequence differs from germline, possibly due to a read error. The genes are TRBV24-1 and TRBJ2-5, with a possible D match to TRBD1 (5 bases). CDR1 KGHDR and CDR2 SFDVKD come from the germline V gene. The CDR3 spans 16 residues. The CDR3 is CATSDPAEWGRETRYF. CDR3 DNA: TGTGCCACCAGTGATCCCGCCGAATGGGGCAGAGAGACCCGGTACTTC.

This rearrangement joins TRBV6-1 to TRBJ1-2; the D gene is possibly TRBD1 (5 bases). The CDR3 has 13 amino acids. Germline V gene sequence: CDR1 MNHNS, CDR2 SASEGT. V was shortened by 6 bases and J by 4 bases, with 12 bases between the two germline ends. Here the CDR3 reads CASSESGFYGYTF. CDR3 DNA: TGTGCCAGCAGCGAATCAGGGTTCTATGGCTACACCTTC.

The rearrangement uses TRBV29-1 and TRBJ1-3; no definite D call. The CDR3 runs 15 residues. Germline V gene data show CDR1 as SQVTM and CDR2 as ANQGSEA. V shed 5 bases and J shed 3 bases, with 17 bases lying between them. CDR3 region: CSVMFLRGIGNTIYF. The CDR3, as DNA: TGCAGCGTTATGTTTCTCCGGGGAATTGGAAACACCATATATTTT.

V and J are TRBV20-1 and TRBJ1-3; D uncertain. Trimming left V 1 base short and J 0 bases short, with 10 bases between. This CDR3 has 15 residues. Per the germline V gene, CDR1 is DFQATT and CDR2 is SNEGSKA (reference sequence). As DNA, the CDR3 is TGCAGTGCTAGAGGCCGGGAGAGCTCTGGAAACACCATATATTTT. It specifies CSARGRESSGNTIYF.

The chain links TRBV9 to TRBJ2-3; possibly TRBD2 for D (6 bases). There are 14 residues in the CDR3. Germline CDR1 is SGDLS and CDR2 is YYNGEE. V was cut by 2 bases and J by 0 bases, with 7 bases left in between. The DNA of the CDR3 is TGTGCCAGCAGCGTGCGGGGAAGCACAGATACGCAGTATTTT. It encodes CASSVRGSTDTQYF. Full variable domain (missing parts from reference TRBV9 and TRBJ2-3): DSGVTQTPKHLITATGQRVTLRCSPRSGDLSVYWYQQSLDQGLQFLIQYYNGEERAKGNILERFSAQQFPDLHSELNLSSLELGDSALYFCASSVRGSTDTQYFGPGTRLTVL.

This clonotype was counted between two and nine times. This chain connects TRBV6-1 to TRBJ1-5; TRBD1 agrees at 7 bases. The CDR3 length is 13 residues. Trimming took 4 bases from V and 4 from J; bases not matched to a gene: 1. Germline V CDR1 and CDR2: MNHNS, SASEGT. Here the CDR3 DNA reads TGTGCCAGCAGTGTACAGGGGAATCAGCCCCAGCATTTT. Translation: CASSVQGNQPQHF.

The V and J genes are TRBV4-1 and TRBJ2-1, with D unclear. Germline-derived CDR1 and CDR2 are MGHRA and YSYEKL. This CDR3 spans 12 amino acids. Trimming pared 1 base from V and 6 bases from J, leaving 4 bases between. In DNA form, the CDR3 reads TGCGCCAGCAGCCAAGTGTTCAATGAGCAGTTCTTC. Translated, it gives CASSQVFNEQFF.

This clonotype was found a few times. The genes are TRBV5-1 and TRBJ2-3, with a tentative D call TRBD1 (6 bases). The V end lost 2 bases, the J end lost 2 bases, and 9 bases lay between the germline ends. From germline, CDR1 is SGHRS and CDR2 YFSETQ. The CDR3 length is 14 residues. CDR3 loop: CASSLQGFTDTQYF. CDR3 DNA: TGCGCCAGCAGCTTACAGGGTTTCACAGATACGCAGTATTTT.

V gene TRBV12-3 or TRBV12-4 combines with J gene TRBJ2-3, with 7 positions matching TRBD2. J was trimmed by 0 bases and V by 5 bases; bases with no gene match: 5. The CDR3 is 15 amino acids. CDR3 bases: TGTGCCAGCAGTAGCGGGATTCCTAGCACAGATACGCAGTATTTT. Amino acids: CASSSGIPSTDTQYF.

The sample holds a few counts of this clonotype. V usage is TRBV20-1 and J usage is TRBJ2-1; TRBD2 agrees at 9 bases. The germline V gene encodes CDR1 DFQATT and CDR2 SNEGSKA (reference sequence). There are 15 residues in the CDR3. V lost 4 bases, J lost 6 bases, and 10 bases stayed unmatched. CDR3 sequence reads: CSANSGTSRSNEQFF. The CDR3 nucleotides read TGCAGTGCTAATTCCGGGACTAGCCGGAGCAATGAGCAGTTCTTC.

Of note for this clonotype: Its ends do not fully match the called genes, so a read error is possible. The chain employs TRBV20-1 and TRBJ2-1; 13 positions agree with TRBD2. The CDR3 loop spans 14 amino acids. The germline V gene has CDR1 DFQATT and CDR2 SNEGSKA (reference sequence). CDR3 protein: CSARGTSGMHEQHF. CDR3 DNA: TGCAGTGCTAGGGGGACTAGCGGGATGCACGAGCAGCACTTC.

The chain combines TRBV12-3 or TRBV12-4 with TRBJ2-4; D is ambiguous. This CDR3 is 11 amino acids long. The germline V and J ends were trimmed by 4 bases and 7 bases, with 5 bases remaining between them. This chain's CDR3 is CASSSRNIQYF. CDR3 nucleotide sequence: TGTGCCAGCAGTTCTAGGAACATTCAGTACTTC.

This clonotype was detected only a few times. CDR3 region: CASSLVLSGSGNAYEQYF. The CDR3 region has the DNA TGTGCCAGCAGCTTAGTTCTTAGCGGGAGTGGGAATGCCTACGAGCAGTACTTC. The V call is TRBV11-2, the J call TRBJ2-7, with 9 bases identical to TRBD2. From germline, CDR1 is SGHAT and CDR2 FQNNGV. This CDR3 contains 18 residues. Unmatched junction bases numbered 12, after V lost 1 base and J lost 2 bases.

Of note for this clonotype: Germline is not matched at one junction end, which may reflect a read error. The chain is built from TRBV11-2 and TRBJ2-7; 7 bases line up with TRBD2. CDR3 length equals 15 residues. Per germline, CDR1 SGHAT and CDR2 FQNNGV. The CDR3 protein is CASSLGRVSSYEQYF. The CDR3 DNA sequence: TGCGCCAGCAGCTTAGGGAGGGTTAGCTCCTACGAGCAGTACTTC. Combining the CDR3 with reference TRBV11-2 and TRBJ2-7 gives the whole variable domain EAGVAQSPRYKIIEKRQSVAFWCNPISGHATLYWYQQILGQGPKLLIQFQNNGVVDDSQLPKDRFSAERLKGVDSTLKIQPAKLEDSAVYLCASSLGRVSSYEQYFGPGTRLTVT.

Only a few counts were recorded for this clonotype. The chain links TRBV29-1 to TRBJ2-3; possible D gene TRBD2, 5 bases. From germline, CDR1 is SQVTM and CDR2 ANQGSEA. CDR3 length: 15 residues. V was trimmed by 2 bases and J by 4 bases, leaving 16 bases between them. The CDR3 loop reads CSVEKGAVGADTQYF. DNA for the CDR3: TGCAGCGTTGAAAAGGGAGCGGTAGGTGCAGATACGCAGTATTTT.

The chain has TRBV5-1 and TRBJ1-1; D possibly corresponds to TRBD1 (5 bases). The CDR3 is 15 residues long. Per germline, CDR1 SGHRS and CDR2 YFSETQ. Trimming took 0 bases from V and 1 from J, leaving 10 bases between them. CDR3: CASSLVHGANTEAFF. CDR3 bases: TGCGCCAGCAGCTTGGTTCACGGGGCGAACACTGAAGCTTTCTTT.

This clonotype was recorded a few times. The chain couples TRBV20-1 to TRBJ2-7; 13 bases agree with TRBD2. The V and J ends lost 0 bases and 3 bases, in that order; junction bases with no gene match: 5. CDR1 is DFQATT and CDR2 is SNEGSKA in the germline V gene (reference sequence). This CDR3 comprises 16 residues. This CDR3 reads CSARDPWTSGGYEQYF. For the CDR3, the DNA is TGCAGTGCTAGAGATCCTTGGACTAGCGGGGGCTACGAGCAGTACTTC.

The chain couples TRBV29-1 to TRBJ1-4; no clear D. The length of the CDR3 is 10 residues. CDR1 and CDR2 (germline): SQVTM, ANQGSEA. The V gene lost 6 bases and the J gene lost 8 bases, with 7 bases spanning the gap. The CDR3 DNA reads as TGCAGCGTGGAACAGGAAAAACTGTTTTTT. Its protein is CSVEQEKLFF.

This clonotype was seen only a few times. The rearrangement links TRBV5-1 to TRBJ2-5; a weak D match, TRBD1 (5 bases). The CDR3 is 14 amino acids. CDR1 and CDR2 from the germline V gene are SGHRS and YFSETQ. Trimming removed 3 bases at V and 4 bases at J, with 13 bases between. In DNA, the CDR3 is TGCGCCAGCAGCTCAGGTGGGCAGGGAGAGACCCAGTACTTC. It encodes CASSSGGQGETQYF.

The chain joins TRBV7-8 to TRBJ2-5; D uncertain. Trimming removed 3 bases from V and 5 bases from J, with 10 bases in between. The CDR3 sequence is 13 residues long. The germline gives CDR1 SGHVS, CDR2 FQNEAQ. CDR3 loop: CASSFGKRETQYF. The DNA of the CDR3 is TGTGCCAGCAGCTTTGGCAAGAGGGAGACCCAGTACTTC.

There are many counts of this clonotype. This chain connects TRBV5-1 to TRBJ2-3; D possibly corresponds to TRBD2 (5 bases). The germline gives CDR1 SGHRS, CDR2 YFSETQ. V lost 1 base and J lost 0, with 9 bases in between. This CDR3 region has 15 residues. The DNA of the CDR3 is TGCGCCAGCAGCTTGCGGGGTTCTAGCACAGATACGCAGTATTTT. Protein product: CASSLRGSSTDTQYF. The whole variable domain, remainder taken from reference TRBV5-1 and TRBJ2-3, is KAGVTQTPRYLIKTRGQQVTLSCSPISGHRSVSWYQQTPGQGLQFLFEYFSETQRNKGNFPGRFSGRQFSNSRSEMNVSTLELGDSALYLCASSLRGSSTDTQYFGPGTRLTVL.

For the CDR3, the DNA is TGCAGTGCTAGTGGGGGGTTGGCGGATCAGCCCCAGCATTTT. It translates to CSASGGLADQPQHF. J is TRBJ1-5 and V is TRBV20-1; D possibly corresponds to TRBD1 (5 bases). Germline V gene lookup returns CDR1 DFQATT and CDR2 SNEGSKA (reference sequence). V gave up 3 bases and J gave up 5 bases, with 14 bases separating them. This CDR3 contains 14 residues.

This clonotype was seen a handful of times. This sequence joins TRBV20-1 and TRBJ2-4; D is possibly TRBD2 (7 bases). Germline V gene data show CDR1 as DFQATT and CDR2 as SNEGSKA (reference sequence). V was clipped by 5 bases and J by 7 bases, with 15 bases between them. This CDR3 is built from 13 residues. The CDR3 here is CSALSGTSNIQYF. In DNA form, the CDR3 reads TGCAGTGCTTTAAGCGGGACATCCAACATTCAGTACTTC.

Only a few counts were recorded for this clonotype. The chain joins TRBV7-2 to TRBJ2-3, with D perhaps TRBD2 (6 bases). V was pared by 2 bases and J by 6 bases, with 15 bases between. Germline V CDR1 and CDR2: SGHTA, FQGNSA. CDR3 size: 15 residues. The chain's CDR3 is CASSLRVGGVDTQYF. The CDR3 DNA reads as TGTGCCAGCAGCTTAAGGGTGGGAGGTGTGGATACGCAGTATTTT.

The DNA for the CDR3 is TGCAGCGTCTCCGGGACGGCAGGAGGGTACGAGCAGTACTTC. Residues: CSVSGTAGGYEQYF. The chain uses TRBV29-1 and TRBJ2-1; D perhaps matches TRBD2 (6 bases). TRBJ2-7 explains the end of the DNA better; the J call may be wrong. This CDR3 contains 14 residues. CDR1 is SQVTM and CDR2 is ANQGSEA in the germline V gene.

This clonotype was counted many times. The V gene is TRBV5-1, the J gene TRBJ2-7; D not resolved. Trimming pared 0 bases from V and 4 bases from J, leaving 5 bases between. CDR1 is SGHRS, CDR2 YFSETQ, per germline. The CDR3 has 12 amino acids. The CDR3 region is CASSLEPYEQYF. Written as DNA, the CDR3 is TGCGCCAGCAGCTTGGAACCTTACGAGCAGTACTTC. The full variable domain, completed using reference TRBV5-1 and TRBJ2-7, is KAGVTQTPRYLIKTRGQQVTLSCSPISGHRSVSWYQQTPGQGLQFLFEYFSETQRNKGNFPGRFSGRQFSNSRSEMNVSTLELGDSALYLCASSLEPYEQYFGPGTRLTVT.

The rearrangement links TRBV5-6 to TRBJ2-2; the D gene is possibly TRBD1 (5 bases). Trimming cost V 0 bases and J 7 bases, with 10 bases left between them. CDR3 length: 14 residues. Germline V CDR1 and CDR2: SGHDT, YYEEEE. CDR3 DNA sequence: TGTGCCAGCAGCTTGGGGCAGGGCGGCGGGGAGCTGTTTTTT. This sequence encodes CASSLGQGGGELFF. The complete variable domain, with remaining parts taken from reference TRBV5-6 and TRBJ2-2, reads DAGVTQSPTHLIKTRGQQVTLRCSPKSGHDTVSWYQQALGQGPQFIFQYYEEEERQRGNFPDRFSGHQFPNYSSELNVNALLLGDSALYLCASSLGQGGGELFFGEGSRLTVL.

The chain joins TRBV4-3 to TRBJ2-6; TRBD1 matches 9 bases. The germline gives CDR1 LGHNA, CDR2 YSLEER. V shed 7 bases and J 2 bases; nucleotides not matched to a gene: 12. The CDR3 is 18 amino acids. CDR3 region: CASTWGTGLITGANVLTF. As DNA, the CDR3 is TGCGCCAGCACCTGGGGGACAGGGTTGATTACTGGGGCCAACGTCCTGACTTTC.

This clonotype has only a few counts. The chain joins TRBV20-1 to TRBJ2-3; D remains ambiguous. Trimming removed 4 bases at V and 4 bases at J, with 12 bases between. The CDR3 consists of 13 residues. Germline CDR1 reads DFQATT; CDR2 reads SNEGSKA (reference sequence). DNA of the CDR3: TGCAGTGCTATCTGGACGGGCGCAGATACGCAGTATTTT. The encoded protein is CSAIWTGADTQYF.

The gene calls are TRBV20-1 and TRBJ2-5; D remains ambiguous. The V gene's germline CDR1 is DFQATT and CDR2 SNEGSKA (reference sequence). V dropped 1 base and J dropped 1 base, with 7 bases sitting between them. The CDR3 has 13 residues. CDR3: CSARVIAQETQYF. The CDR3, as DNA: TGCAGTGCTAGAGTAATAGCCCAAGAGACCCAGTACTTC.